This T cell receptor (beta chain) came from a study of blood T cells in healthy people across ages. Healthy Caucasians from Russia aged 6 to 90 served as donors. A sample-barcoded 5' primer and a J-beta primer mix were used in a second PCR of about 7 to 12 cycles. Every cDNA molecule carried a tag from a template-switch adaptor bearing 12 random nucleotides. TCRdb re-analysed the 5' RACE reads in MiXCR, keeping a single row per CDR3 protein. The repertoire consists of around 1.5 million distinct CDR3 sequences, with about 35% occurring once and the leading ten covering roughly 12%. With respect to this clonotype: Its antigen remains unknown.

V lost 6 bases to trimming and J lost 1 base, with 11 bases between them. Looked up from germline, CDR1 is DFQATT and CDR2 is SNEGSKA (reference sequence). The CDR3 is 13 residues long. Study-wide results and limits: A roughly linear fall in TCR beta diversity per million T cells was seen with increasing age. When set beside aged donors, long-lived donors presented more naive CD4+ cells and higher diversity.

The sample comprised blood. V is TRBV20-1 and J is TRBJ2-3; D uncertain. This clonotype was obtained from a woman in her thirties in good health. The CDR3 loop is CSAPPAGTDTQYF. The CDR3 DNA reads TGCAGTGCGCCCCCGGCGGGCACAGATACGCAGTATTTT.